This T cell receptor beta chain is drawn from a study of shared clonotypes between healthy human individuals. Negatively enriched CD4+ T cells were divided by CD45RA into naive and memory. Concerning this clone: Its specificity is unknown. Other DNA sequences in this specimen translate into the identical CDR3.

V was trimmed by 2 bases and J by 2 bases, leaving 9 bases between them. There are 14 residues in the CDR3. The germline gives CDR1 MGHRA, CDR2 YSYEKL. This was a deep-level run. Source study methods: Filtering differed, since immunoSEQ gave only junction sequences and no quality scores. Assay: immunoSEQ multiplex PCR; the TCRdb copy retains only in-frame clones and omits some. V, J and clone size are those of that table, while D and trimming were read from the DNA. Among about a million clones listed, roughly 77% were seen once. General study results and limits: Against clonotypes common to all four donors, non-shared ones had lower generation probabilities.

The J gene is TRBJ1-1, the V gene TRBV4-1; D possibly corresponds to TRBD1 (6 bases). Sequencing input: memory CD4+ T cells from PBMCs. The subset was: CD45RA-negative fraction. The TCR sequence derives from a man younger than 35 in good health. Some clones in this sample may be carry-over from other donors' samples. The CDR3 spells CASSQPTGNTEAFF. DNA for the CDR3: TGCGCCAGCAGCCAACCGACAGGAAACACTGAAGCTTTCTTT.